Listed below are T cell receptor beta chains from one sample, sequenced in a study of regulatory T cells in long-lasting Graves disease. TCRdb processed the multiplex PCR reads anew with MiXCR; each CDR3 protein has one entry. This sample has approximately 470,000 distinct CDR3 sequences, with less than 25% found just once. This material consisted of peripheral blood mononuclear cells (PBMCs), taken when the disease was refractory, from a patient treated with antithyroid drugs. The receptors were gathered from a female donor with Graves disease. Both conserved end residues are part of each CDR3. D genes are given only for firm matches. Size is omitted from some rows. Given values are once, few, many or a class for expanded clones.

d_gene: NA
j_gene: TRBJ2-5
v_gene: TRBV6-1
abundance: many
CDR3nt: TGTGCCAGCAGTCCCTCGGCGAATGCCGATGAGACCCAGTACTTC
CDR3aa: CASSPSANADETQYF

d_gene: TRBD1
j_gene: TRBJ1-5
v_gene: TRBV19
abundance: NA
CDR3nt: TGTGCCACACGACAGGGGGCCGATAGTCAGCCCCAGCATTTT
CDR3aa: CATRQGADSQPQHF

d_gene: NA
j_gene: TRBJ2-7
v_gene: TRBV11-2
abundance: many
CDR3nt: TGTGCCAGCAGCTTATTAGGTGGGATCAGCGACGAGCAGTACTTC
CDR3aa: CASSLLGGISDEQYF

d_gene: NA
j_gene: TRBJ2-7
v_gene: TRBV28
abundance: many
CDR3nt: TGTGCCAGCAGTGATCGGACTGAAGCCTCCTACGAGCAGTACTTC
CDR3aa: CASSDRTEASYEQYF

d_gene: NA
j_gene: TRBJ1-1
v_gene: TRBV10-3
abundance: many
CDR3nt: TGTGCCATCGGGGACACTTTGAACACTGAAGCTTTCTTT
CDR3aa: CAIGDTLNTEAFF

d_gene: NA
j_gene: TRBJ2-7
v_gene: TRBV18
abundance: few
CDR3nt: TGTGCCAGCTCACCACTATCGGGCGACGAGCAGTACTTC
CDR3aa: CASSPLSGDEQYF

d_gene: TRBD1
j_gene: TRBJ2-5
v_gene: TRBV29-1
abundance: NA
CDR3nt: TGCAGCGTTGACCCCGGACAGGGCCAAGAGACCCAGTACTTC
CDR3aa: CSVDPGQGQETQYF

d_gene: NA
j_gene: TRBJ2-7
v_gene: TRBV13
abundance: NA
CDR3nt: TGTGCCAGCAGTTTTCGACAGGCTATCTCCTACGAGCAGTACTTC
CDR3aa: CASSFRQAISYEQYF

d_gene: TRBD1
j_gene: TRBJ1-2
v_gene: TRBV18
abundance: NA
CDR3nt: TGTGCCAGCTCACCGACAGGGGGGGATCATGGCTACACCTTC
CDR3aa: CASSPTGGDHGYTF

d_gene: TRBD2
j_gene: TRBJ2-5
v_gene: TRBV7-2
abundance: many
CDR3nt: TGTGCCAGCAGCTTAGCGGGTTTGGGGGAGGGACCCCAGTACTTC
CDR3aa: CASSLAGLGEGPQYF

d_gene: NA
j_gene: TRBJ2-7
v_gene: TRBV9
abundance: many
CDR3nt: TGTGCCAGCAGCGTAGTCGGTGGGGTGGACGAGCAGTACTTC
CDR3aa: CASSVVGGVDEQYF

d_gene: TRBD2
j_gene: TRBJ2-2
v_gene: TRBV10-3
abundance: NA
CDR3nt: TGTGCCATCAGGAAGGGACTAGCGGGAGGCGGAGCCGGGGAGCTGTTTTTT
CDR3aa: CAIRKGLAGGGAGELFF

d_gene: NA
j_gene: TRBJ1-1
v_gene: TRBV2
abundance: many
CDR3nt: TGTGCCAGCAGTGGTGTATCGAACACTGAAGCTTTCTTT
CDR3aa: CASSGVSNTEAFF

d_gene: NA
j_gene: TRBJ1-2
v_gene: TRBV12-3/TRBV12-4
abundance: many
CDR3nt: TGTGCCAGCAGAGAGGACGGATACTATGGCTACACCTTC
CDR3aa: CASREDGYYGYTF

d_gene: TRBD1
j_gene: TRBJ2-7
v_gene: TRBV6-2/TRBV6-3
abundance: many
CDR3nt: TGTGCCAGCAGTTACTCGATCCAGGGGGCGGGTGAGCAGTACTTC
CDR3aa: CASSYSIQGAGEQYF

d_gene: NA
j_gene: TRBJ1-1
v_gene: TRBV3-1
abundance: many
CDR3nt: TGTGCCAGCAGCCAAGAGGGCAGGTTTGAAGCTTTCTTT
CDR3aa: CASSQEGRFEAFF

d_gene: TRBD2
j_gene: TRBJ2-7
v_gene: TRBV4-3
abundance: few
CDR3nt: TGCGCCAGCAGCCAAGATGCGGGAGGGTCTGAGCAGTACTTC
CDR3aa: CASSQDAGGSEQYF

d_gene: TRBD2
j_gene: TRBJ2-5
v_gene: TRBV27
abundance: many
CDR3nt: TGTGCCAGCAGTTCCCGACTAGCGGGGAAGGAAGAGACCCAGTACTTC
CDR3aa: CASSSRLAGKEETQYF

d_gene: NA
j_gene: TRBJ2-2
v_gene: TRBV5-1
abundance: NA
CDR3nt: TGCGCCAGCAGCCCTGGGAGCAGGGCGGGCACCGGGGAGCTGTTTTTT
CDR3aa: CASSPGSRAGTGELFF

d_gene: TRBD1
j_gene: TRBJ2-7
v_gene: TRBV28
abundance: many
CDR3nt: TGTGCCAGCACAAAGGCCGGGACAGGGGGCCGCGGAGAGCAGTACTTC
CDR3aa: CASTKAGTGGRGEQYF

d_gene: TRBD2
j_gene: TRBJ2-5
v_gene: TRBV14
abundance: NA
CDR3nt: TGTGCCAGCAGCCAAGAAAGGCTAGCGGGTCAAGAGACCCAGTACTTC
CDR3aa: CASSQERLAGQETQYF

d_gene: TRBD1
j_gene: TRBJ1-5
v_gene: TRBV6-1
abundance: few
CDR3nt: TGTGCCAGCAGACCCGGGACAGGGGTCGTGCAGCCCCAGCATTTT
CDR3aa: CASRPGTGVVQPQHF

d_gene: TRBD1
j_gene: TRBJ1-1
v_gene: TRBV12-3/TRBV12-4
abundance: many
CDR3nt: TGTGCCAGCAGGCCCTCGACAGGGTGGGCTTTCTTT
CDR3aa: CASRPSTGWAFF

d_gene: NA
j_gene: TRBJ2-7
v_gene: TRBV27
abundance: many
CDR3nt: TGTGCCAGCAGTTTATCGAACAGTGGCTACGAGCAGTACTTC
CDR3aa: CASSLSNSGYEQYF

d_gene: TRBD1
j_gene: TRBJ2-5
v_gene: TRBV27
abundance: many
CDR3nt: TGTGCCAGCAGGCCGGGACAGGGGATGGAGACCCAGTACTTC
CDR3aa: CASRPGQGMETQYF

d_gene: NA
j_gene: TRBJ2-7
v_gene: TRBV6-1
abundance: many
CDR3nt: TGTGCCAGCAGGAGGAGAGCCGAGCAGTACTTC
CDR3aa: CASRRRAEQYF

d_gene: TRBD1
j_gene: TRBJ2-3
v_gene: TRBV28
abundance: NA
CDR3nt: TGTGCCAGCAGTACCTTGACAGGGAGAGACGACACAGATACGCAGTATTTT
CDR3aa: CASSTLTGRDDTDTQYF

d_gene: NA
j_gene: TRBJ2-2
v_gene: TRBV28
abundance: many
CDR3nt: TGTGCCAGCAGTTCCGGCTCCCCTCTTAGACCCACGAACACCGGGGAGCTGTTTTTT
CDR3aa: CASSSGSPLRPTNTGELFF

d_gene: TRBD2
j_gene: TRBJ2-7
v_gene: TRBV25-1
abundance: few
CDR3nt: TGTGCCAGCAGTGATGCACTAGCGAATCTATACGAGCAGTACTTC
CDR3aa: CASSDALANLYEQYF

d_gene: TRBD1
j_gene: TRBJ2-7
v_gene: TRBV7-2
abundance: NA
CDR3nt: TGTGCCAGCAGCTTAGTAGGGGGCGGTGCGAGCCTCTCCTACGAGCAGTACTTC
CDR3aa: CASSLVGGGASLSYEQYF

d_gene: NA
j_gene: TRBJ2-2
v_gene: TRBV28
abundance: many
CDR3nt: TGTGCCAGCACCCTTCCGGGGACCGGGGAGCTGTTTTTT
CDR3aa: CASTLPGTGELFF

d_gene: NA
j_gene: TRBJ2-7
v_gene: TRBV13
abundance: NA
CDR3nt: TGTGCCAGCAGCTTAAGAGTCCGGTTCTCGTACGAGCAGTACTTC
CDR3aa: CASSLRVRFSYEQYF

d_gene: NA
j_gene: TRBJ2-7
v_gene: TRBV9
abundance: few
CDR3nt: TGTGCCAGCAGCGTAGGCGTGAATGGCGCCTACGAGCAGTACTTC
CDR3aa: CASSVGVNGAYEQYF

d_gene: NA
j_gene: TRBJ1-2
v_gene: TRBV19
abundance: few
CDR3nt: TGTGCCAGTAGTATCGGCAGACACTATGGCTACACCTTC
CDR3aa: CASSIGRHYGYTF

d_gene: NA
j_gene: TRBJ2-1
v_gene: TRBV30
abundance: NA
CDR3nt: TGTGCCTGGAGTTGGGGTATGGGAACTCCCCAATACAATGAGCAGTTCTTC
CDR3aa: CAWSWGMGTPQYNEQFF

d_gene: NA
j_gene: TRBJ2-2
v_gene: TRBV10-3
abundance: few
CDR3nt: TGTGCCATTTCCCTCGGGGTACGGAACACCGGGGAGCTGTTTTTT
CDR3aa: CAISLGVRNTGELFF

d_gene: TRBD1
j_gene: TRBJ2-2
v_gene: TRBV28
abundance: few
CDR3nt: TGTGCCAGCAGTTCGCCGGGACAGGGGACCGGGGAGCTGTTTTTT
CDR3aa: CASSSPGQGTGELFF

d_gene: TRBD1
j_gene: TRBJ2-5
v_gene: TRBV7-2
abundance: many
CDR3nt: TGTGCCAGCAACCCTCCGGGACAGGGGCGGTATGCCCAGTACTTC
CDR3aa: CASNPPGQGRYAQYF

d_gene: TRBD2
j_gene: TRBJ2-7
v_gene: TRBV7-8
abundance: many
CDR3nt: TGTGCCAGCAGCTTGGTACTAGCGGGACGAGCCTACGAGCAGTACTTC
CDR3aa: CASSLVLAGRAYEQYF

d_gene: NA
j_gene: TRBJ1-5
v_gene: TRBV19
abundance: few
CDR3nt: TGTGCCAGTAGTCCGGCCTCCTGGGTAATTTATCAGCCCCAGCATTTT
CDR3aa: CASSPASWVIYQPQHF

d_gene: NA
j_gene: TRBJ1-5
v_gene: TRBV7-3
abundance: NA
CDR3nt: TGTGCCAGCAGCCTGGACGGGAAATTAGTGGCCCAGCATTTT
CDR3aa: CASSLDGKLVAQHF

d_gene: NA
j_gene: TRBJ1-2
v_gene: TRBV20-1
abundance: many
CDR3nt: TGCAGTGCTAGAGTGGGGGGGAGCGACTATGGCTACACCTTC
CDR3aa: CSARVGGSDYGYTF

d_gene: NA
j_gene: TRBJ2-5
v_gene: TRBV29-1
abundance: many
CDR3nt: TGCAGCCTGATGGGGCAGGGGGGGGAGACCCAGTACTTC
CDR3aa: CSLMGQGGETQYF

d_gene: TRBD1
j_gene: TRBJ1-2
v_gene: TRBV4-3
abundance: NA
CDR3nt: TGCGCCAGCAGAAAAGATCGGACAGGATGGTATGGCTACACCTTC
CDR3aa: CASRKDRTGWYGYTF

d_gene: NA
j_gene: TRBJ1-5
v_gene: TRBV20-1
abundance: many
CDR3nt: TGCAGTGCTAGAGCACAGGGCTTCAATCAGCCCCAGCATTTT
CDR3aa: CSARAQGFNQPQHF

d_gene: TRBD1
j_gene: TRBJ1-2
v_gene: TRBV6-1
abundance: many
CDR3nt: TGTGCCAGCAGAGGCCGGTCGGGACAGGGGGGTCCGTATGGCTACACCTTC
CDR3aa: CASRGRSGQGGPYGYTF